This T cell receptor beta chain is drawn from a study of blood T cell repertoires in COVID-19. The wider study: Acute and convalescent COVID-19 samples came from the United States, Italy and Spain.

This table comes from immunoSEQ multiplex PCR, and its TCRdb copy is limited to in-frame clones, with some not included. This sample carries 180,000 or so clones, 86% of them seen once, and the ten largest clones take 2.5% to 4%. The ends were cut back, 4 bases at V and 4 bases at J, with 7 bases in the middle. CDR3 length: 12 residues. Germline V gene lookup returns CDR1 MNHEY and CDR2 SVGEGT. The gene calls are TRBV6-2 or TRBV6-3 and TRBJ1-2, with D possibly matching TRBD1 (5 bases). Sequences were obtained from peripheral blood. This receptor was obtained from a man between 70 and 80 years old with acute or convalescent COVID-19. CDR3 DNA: TGTGCCAGCAGTTGGGGCGCCTATGGCTACACCTTC. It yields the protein CASSWGAYGYTF.